What follows are 24 T cell receptor beta chains derived from one specimen sequenced in a study of T cells in women clearing cervical HPV infection. This table comes from immunoSEQ multiplex PCR, and its TCRdb copy is limited to in-frame clones, with some not included. Recorded for this sample: about 17,000 clones. The sample comprised blood buffy coat. The receptors come from a woman between 18 and 69 years old with a cervical HPV16 infection that either progressed to CIN3+ or cleared (not recorded which).

A note on this clone: The sequence runs out 3 residues before the end of the CDR3; the remainder is reconstructed from the germline J gene. V is TRBV6-1 and J is TRBJ2-2; a possible D gene is TRBD1 (5 bases). The CDR3 spans 14 residues. Germline V gives CDR1 MNHNS, CDR2 SASEGT. V gave up 0 bases and J gave up 7 bases, with 9 bases separating them. The sequenced part of the CDR3 DNA is TGTGCCAGCAGTGAAGCCCAGGGCGTCGGGGAG. Protein sequence: CASSEAQGVGE. The full CDR3 protein reads CASSEAQGVGELFF.

Remarks on this clone: The CDR3 end lies 3 residues beyond the end of the read and is filled in from the germline J gene. The chain has TRBV13 and TRBJ2-1, with D possibly being TRBD1 (5 bases). Per the germline V gene, CDR1 is PRHDT and CDR2 is FYEKMQ (reference sequence). The CDR3 is 13 amino acids. V dropped 5 bases and J dropped 5 bases, with 10 bases sitting between them. CDR3: CASSPRTNNEQFF. Partial CDR3 DNA: TGTGCCAGCAGCCCCCGGACAAACAATGAG.

With regard to this clone: The sequenced fragment ends 3 residues before the CDR3 boundary, so the rest is inferred from the germline J gene. The rearrangement links TRBV10-3 to TRBJ2-7; 9 bases fit TRBD1. With V trimmed by 5 bases and J by 3 bases, 5 bases remained unmatched. The CDR3 totals 14 residues. Germline V gives CDR1 ENHRY, CDR2 SYGVKD. The CDR3 DNA, read in part, is TGTGCCATCAGTCCTGACAGGGGGAACTACGAG. It codes for CAISPDRGNYE. The entire CDR3 is CAISPDRGNYEQYF.

With respect to this clone: The read gets to within 3 residues of the CDR3 end, and the germline J gene fills in the rest. The V call is TRBV19, the J call TRBJ1-5, with D possibly TRBD1 on 6 matching bases. Germline V gene lookup returns CDR1 LNHDA and CDR2 SQIVND (reference sequence). V was cut by 7 bases and J by 0 bases, with 19 bases left in between. This CDR3 has 17 residues. The CDR3 sequence is CASMSWAGAPSNQPQHF. Partial CDR3 DNA: TGTGCCAGTATGTCCTGGGCGGGGGCTCCTAGCAATCAGCCC.

The part of the CDR3 DNA that was read is TGTGCCAGCAGCCCCTACAGGGGGCGAACCTACGAG. It encodes CASSPYRGRTYE. The full CDR3 sequence reads CASSPYRGRTYEQYF. The V and J genes are TRBV7-8 and TRBJ2-7, with 9 nucleotides matching TRBD1. The CDR3 is cut off 3 residues early in the read; its end comes from the germline J gene. CDR1 SGHVS and CDR2 FQNEAQ come from the germline V gene. The CDR3 contains 15 residues. Trimming cost V 5 bases and J 2 bases; bases outside gene matches: 7.

This clone is called medium-sized based on its frequency. Read coverage stops 3 residues before the CDR3 terminus; the germline J gene supplies the remainder. The chain links TRBV19 to TRBJ2-3; the match to TRBD1 covers 7 bases. The germline V gene encodes CDR1 LNHDA and CDR2 SQIVND (reference sequence). CDR3 length: 15 residues. Losses at the gene ends were 5 bases for V and 3 bases for J; bases not matched to a gene: 8. Partial CDR3 DNA: TGTGCCAGTAGTGAGAGGGGGCGCTGGACAGATACG. Translated, it gives CASSERGRWTDT. The CDR3 in its entirety is CASSERGRWTDTQYF. The variable domain in full, with the rest retrieved from reference TRBV19 and TRBJ2-3, is DGGITQSPKYLFRKEGQNVTLSCEQNLNHDAMYWYRQDPGQGLRLIYYSQIVNDFQKGDIAEGYSVSREKKESFPLTVTSAQKNPTAFYLCASSERGRWTDTQYFGPGTRLTVL.

A word on this clone: The read falls 3 residues short of the CDR3 end, and the missing part is taken from the germline J gene. The rearrangement joins TRBV10-3 to TRBJ2-7; D is unresolved. This CDR3 has 14 amino acids. V was clipped by 10 bases and J by 2 bases, with 18 bases between them. Looked up from germline, CDR1 is ENHRY and CDR2 is SYGVKD. The sequenced part of the CDR3 DNA is TGTGCCACACACGCCGACACGGCAGCCTACGAG. Its protein is CATHADTAAYE. The whole CDR3 protein is CATHADTAAYEQYF.

As concerns this clone: The read gets to within 3 residues of the CDR3 end, and the germline J gene fills in the rest. The same CDR3 arises from other DNA sequences in this sample as well. V usage is TRBV20-1 and J usage is TRBJ1-2, with D perhaps matching TRBD1 (5 bases). Trimming shortened V by 3 bases and J by 5 bases, and 22 bases separated the two germline ends. The CDR3 loop spans 16 amino acids. CDR1 is DFQATT and CDR2 is SNEGSKA in the germline V gene (reference sequence). This chain's CDR3 is CSASSAWRVGGYGYTF. The CDR3 DNA, read in part, is TGCAGTGCTAGTAGCGCCTGGCGGGTGGGGGGTTATGGC.

On this clone: The read finishes 3 residues shy of the CDR3 end, and the germline J gene is used to complete it. J is TRBJ2-7 and V is TRBV5-1; 10 positions agree with TRBD2. CDR1 is SGHRS, CDR2 YFSETQ, per germline. V trimming: 6 bases; J trimming: 2 bases; junction bases outside the gene matches: 8. The CDR3 is 15 residues long. CDR3 sequence: CASNRTSGSPYEQYF. CDR3 DNA, as far as it was read: TGCGCCAGCAACAGGACTAGCGGAAGCCCCTACGAG. The full variable domain, completed using reference TRBV5-1 and TRBJ2-7, is KAGVTQTPRYLIKTRGQQVTLSCSPISGHRSVSWYQQTPGQGLQFLFEYFSETQRNKGNFPGRFSGRQFSNSRSEMNVSTLELGDSALYLCASNRTSGSPYEQYFGPGTRLTVT.

About this clone itself: With the read ending 3 residues before the CDR3 end, the germline J gene is used to fill in that end. The chain carries TRBV12-3 or TRBV12-4 and TRBJ2-1; 7 positions match TRBD2. The CDR3 length is 14 residues. J was trimmed by 6 bases and V by 6 bases; bases with no gene match: 8. CDR3 bases read: TGTGCCAGCAGCCCGGGGACTATAGGCAATGAG. Its translation: CASSPGTIGNE. The whole CDR3 sequence is CASSPGTIGNEQFF.

On this clone: Read coverage stops 3 residues before the CDR3 terminus; the germline J gene supplies the remainder. J is TRBJ1-1 and V is TRBV29-1, with 9 bases that match TRBD1. This CDR3 is 13 amino acids long. The V gene's germline CDR1 is SQVTM and CDR2 ANQGSEA. The CDR3: CSVSGQGIPWAFF. CDR3 DNA (partial): TGCAGCGTCTCGGGACAGGGAATCCCTTGG.

Concerning this clone: The DNA ends 3 residues before the CDR3 does, and the rest of the CDR3 is filled in from the germline J gene. This chain connects TRBV7-2 to TRBJ2-5, with D possibly TRBD2 on 5 matching bases. The CDR3 covers 14 residues. Trimming shortened V by 6 bases and J by 3 bases, and 14 bases separated the two germline ends. CDR1 and CDR2 from the germline V gene are SGHTA and FQGNSA. This CDR3 reads CASSLITREETQYF. Incomplete CDR3 DNA: TGTGCCAGCAGTCTTATTACTAGAGAAGAGACC.

Comment on this clone: The read ends 3 residues shy of where the CDR3 ends; the end is completed using the germline J gene. The chain joins TRBV27 to TRBJ1-1; D unclear. The CDR3 extends over 16 amino acids. Trimming left V 5 bases short and J 4 bases short, with 20 bases between. Germline loops: CDR1 MNHEY, CDR2 SMNVEV (reference sequence). The CDR3 spells CASSHRGGFVGTEAFF. CDR3 bases read: TGTGCCAGCAGTCACCGTGGAGGGTTTGTTGGCACTGAA.

Comments on this clone: The read stops 3 residues short of the end of the CDR3; the missing end is completed from the germline J gene. The V gene is TRBV5-1, the J gene TRBJ1-1; D not resolved. The ends were cut back, 4 bases at V and 6 bases at J, with 16 bases in the middle. This CDR3 spans 14 amino acids. CDR1 is SGHRS and CDR2 is YFSETQ in the germline V gene. CDR3 protein: CASSPGRADAEAFF. The covered CDR3 bases are TGCGCCAGCAGCCCGGGGAGGGCTGACGCTGAA.

This clone is called medium-sized based on its frequency. The read terminates 3 residues before the CDR3 end, so the remaining end is supplied by the germline J gene. The V gene is TRBV30, the J gene TRBJ1-4; D is unclear. V dropped 5 bases and J dropped 5 bases, with 12 bases sitting between them. CDR3 length: 13 amino acids. Per germline, CDR1 GTSNPN and CDR2 SVGIG (reference sequence). Incomplete CDR3 DNA: TGTGCCTGGGGACTGCAGGCAAATGAAAAA. Amino acid sequence: CAWGLQANEK. The whole CDR3 reads CAWGLQANEKLFF.

CDR3 DNA, as far as it was read: TGCAGTGCTCCTACGTATGACAGCATTAACACTGAA. As protein: CSAPTYDSINTE. The full CDR3 protein is CSAPTYDSINTEAFF. This sequence joins TRBV20-1 and TRBJ1-1; D possibly corresponds to TRBD1 (5 bases). The read falls 3 residues short of the CDR3 end, and the missing part is taken from the germline J gene. The CDR3 has 15 amino acids. V lost 5 bases to trimming and J lost 2 bases, with 18 bases between them. The germline V gene encodes CDR1 DFQATT and CDR2 SNEGSKA (reference sequence).

CDR3 loop: CASSPGGGRFEQFF. Partial CDR3 DNA: TGTGCCAGCAGCCCAGGCGGGGGGCGGTTTGAG. V usage is TRBV7-2 and J usage is TRBJ2-1; 8 positions match TRBD2. The read ends 3 residues early relative to the CDR3; the germline J gene fills the gap. J lost 9 bases, V lost 5 bases, and 9 bases had no gene match. Germline lookup yields CDR1 SGHTA and CDR2 FQGNSA. The CDR3 length is 14 residues.

CDR3 DNA (partial): TGTGCCAGCAGCCAAGAGGGACTAGCGGGTCGAGAGACC. This gives the protein CASSQEGLAGRET. The entire CDR3 reads CASSQEGLAGRETQYF. The chain carries TRBV14 and TRBJ2-5, with 12 bases aligning to TRBD2. The read stops 3 residues short of the end of the CDR3; the missing end is completed from the germline J gene. Per the germline V gene, CDR1 is SGHDN and CDR2 is FVKESK. J was trimmed by 4 bases and V by 0 bases; bases with no gene match: 3. The CDR3 sequence is 16 residues long.

Regarding this clone: The read comes to an end 3 residues before the CDR3 does, leaving the germline J gene to fill in the end. This sequence joins TRBV20-1 and TRBJ2-5; TRBD1 is a possible D gene (5 bases). CDR1 and CDR2 (germline): DFQATT, SNEGSKA (reference sequence). The V and J ends lost 3 bases and 1 base respectively, with 12 bases between them. The CDR3 is 14 residues long. This CDR3 reads CSASRIGVQETQYF. Partial CDR3 DNA: TGCAGTGCTAGTCGTATAGGGGTCCAAGAGACC.

A word on this clone: The read comes to an end 3 residues before the CDR3 does, leaving the germline J gene to fill in the end. The rearrangement joins TRBV5-1 to TRBJ2-1, with 11 bases fitting TRBD2. Germline V gene lookup returns CDR1 SGHRS and CDR2 YFSETQ. The CDR3 runs to 21 residues. Losses at the gene ends were 0 bases for V and 6 bases for J; bases not matched to a gene: 20. The CDR3 bases that were read are TGCGCCAGCAGCTTGGGAGCAGGGTTCGGGACTAGCGGAGCCCAGGGCAATGAG. Amino acids: CASSLGAGFGTSGAQGNE. The full CDR3 is CASSLGAGFGTSGAQGNEQFF.

A note on this clone: Sequencing ends 3 residues short of the CDR3 end; the germline J gene provides the rest. V gene TRBV7-9 combines with J gene TRBJ1-1; D call uncertain. Germline assignment: CDR1 SEHNR and CDR2 FQNEAQ (reference sequence). The CDR3 contains 12 residues. Deletions cut 1 base from V and 7 bases from J, with 7 bases between. The CDR3 loop reads CASSLGPGEAFF. The sequenced CDR3 bases are TGTGCCAGCAGCTTAGGGCCAGGTGAA.

Note on this clone: With the read ending 3 residues before the CDR3 end, the germline J gene is used to fill in that end. V gene TRBV7-2 combines with J gene TRBJ2-1; D perhaps matches TRBD1 (6 bases). Trimming left V 5 bases short and J 8 bases short, with 19 bases between. This CDR3 is built from 15 residues. CDR1 is SGHTA, CDR2 FQGNSA, per germline. CDR3 region: CASSLIPTGNHEQFF. CDR3 DNA (partial): TGTGCCAGCAGCCTCATACCCACAGGGAACCATGAG.

CDR3: CASSVSGGPNEQFF. CDR3 bases read: TGTGCCAGCAGCGTTAGCGGAGGCCCCAATGAG. The rearrangement links TRBV2 to TRBJ2-1; the D gene is possibly TRBD2 (6 bases). The missing CDR3 end, 3 residues past where the read stops, is filled in from the germline J gene. The CDR3 contains 14 residues. Looked up from germline, CDR1 is SNHLY and CDR2 is FYNNEI. The V end was cut by 6 bases, the J end by 6 bases, with 15 bases between.

Details on this clone: The read terminates 3 residues ahead of where the CDR3 ends, so the germline J gene completes it. The V and J genes are TRBV20-1 and TRBJ2-3, with 11 positions matching TRBD2. The V gene's germline CDR1 is DFQATT and CDR2 SNEGSKA (reference sequence). J gave up 6 bases and V 2 bases, and 10 bases lay outside the gene matches. The CDR3 has 16 amino acids. CDR3 DNA (partial): TGCAGTGCTAGAAGGGGTAGCGGGGGGGCCGGGGATACG. Translation gives CSARRGSGGAGDT. The CDR3, in full, reads CSARRGSGGAGDTQYF.